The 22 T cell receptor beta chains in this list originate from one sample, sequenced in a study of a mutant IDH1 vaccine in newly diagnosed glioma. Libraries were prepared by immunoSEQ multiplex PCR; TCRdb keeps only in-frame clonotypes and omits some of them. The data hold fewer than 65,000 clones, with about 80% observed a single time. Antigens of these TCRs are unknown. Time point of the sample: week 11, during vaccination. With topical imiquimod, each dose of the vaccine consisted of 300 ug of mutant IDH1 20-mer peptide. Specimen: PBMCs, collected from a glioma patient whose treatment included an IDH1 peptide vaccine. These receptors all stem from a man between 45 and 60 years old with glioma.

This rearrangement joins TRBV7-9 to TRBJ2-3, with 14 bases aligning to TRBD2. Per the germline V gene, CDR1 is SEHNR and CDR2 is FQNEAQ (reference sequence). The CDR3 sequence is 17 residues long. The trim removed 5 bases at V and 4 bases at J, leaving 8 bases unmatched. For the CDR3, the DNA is TGTGCCAGCAGCGTCGGGACTAGCGGGAGCTGGGCAGATACGCAGTATTTT. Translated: CASSVGTSGSWADTQYF. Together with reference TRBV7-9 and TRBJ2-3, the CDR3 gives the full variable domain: DTGVSQNPRHKITKRGQNVTFRCDPISEHNRLYWYRQTLGQGPEFLTYFQNEAQLEKSRLLSDRFSAERPKGSFSTLEIQRTEQGDSAMYLCASSVGTSGSWADTQYFGPGTRLTVL.

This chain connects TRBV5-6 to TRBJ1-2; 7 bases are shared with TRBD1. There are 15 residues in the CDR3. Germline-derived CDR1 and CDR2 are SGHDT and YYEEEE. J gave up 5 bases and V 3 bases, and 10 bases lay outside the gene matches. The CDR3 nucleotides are TGTGCCAGCAGCTCCGGGACAGAGTTAGCTTATGGCTACACCTTC. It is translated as CASSSGTELAYGYTF.

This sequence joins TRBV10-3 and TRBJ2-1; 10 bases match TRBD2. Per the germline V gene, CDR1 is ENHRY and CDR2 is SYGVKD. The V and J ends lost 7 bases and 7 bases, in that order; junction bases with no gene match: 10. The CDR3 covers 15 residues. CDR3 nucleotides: TGTGCCATCAAGTCTGCTAGCGGGAGTTATAATGAGCAGTTCTTC. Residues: CAIKSASGSYNEQFF.

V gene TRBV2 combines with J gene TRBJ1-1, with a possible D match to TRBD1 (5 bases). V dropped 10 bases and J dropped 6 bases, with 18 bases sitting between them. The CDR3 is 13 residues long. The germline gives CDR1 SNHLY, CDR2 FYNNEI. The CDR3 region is CANLRTTESEAFF. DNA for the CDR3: TGTGCCAACCTCAGGACAACGGAGTCTGAAGCTTTCTTT.

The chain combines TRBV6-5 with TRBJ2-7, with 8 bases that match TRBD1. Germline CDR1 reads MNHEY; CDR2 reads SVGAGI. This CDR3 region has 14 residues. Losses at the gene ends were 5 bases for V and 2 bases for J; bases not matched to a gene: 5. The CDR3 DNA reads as TGTGCCAGCAGTCGACAGGGGTTGACCTACGAGCAGTACTTC. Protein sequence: CASSRQGLTYEQYF.

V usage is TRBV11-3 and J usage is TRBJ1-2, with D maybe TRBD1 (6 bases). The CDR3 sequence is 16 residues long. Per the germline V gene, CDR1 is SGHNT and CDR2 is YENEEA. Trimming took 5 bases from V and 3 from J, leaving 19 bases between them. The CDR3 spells CASSPFNRDIDYGYTF. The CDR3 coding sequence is TGTGCCAGCAGCCCATTCAACCGGGACATAGACTATGGCTACACCTTC.

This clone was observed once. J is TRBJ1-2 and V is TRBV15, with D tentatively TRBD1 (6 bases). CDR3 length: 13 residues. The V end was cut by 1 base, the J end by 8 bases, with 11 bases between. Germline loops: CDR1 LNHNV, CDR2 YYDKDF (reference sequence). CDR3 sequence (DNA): TGTGCCACCAGCAGAGGACGACAGGAAGGCTACACCTTC. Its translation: CATSRGRQEGYTF.

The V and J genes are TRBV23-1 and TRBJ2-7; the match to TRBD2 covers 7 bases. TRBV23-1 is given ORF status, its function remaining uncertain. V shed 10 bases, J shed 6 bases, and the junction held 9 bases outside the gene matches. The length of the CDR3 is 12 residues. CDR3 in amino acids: CANPPSGGEQYF. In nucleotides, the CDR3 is TGCGCCAACCCCCCCTCGGGGGGCGAGCAGTACTTC.

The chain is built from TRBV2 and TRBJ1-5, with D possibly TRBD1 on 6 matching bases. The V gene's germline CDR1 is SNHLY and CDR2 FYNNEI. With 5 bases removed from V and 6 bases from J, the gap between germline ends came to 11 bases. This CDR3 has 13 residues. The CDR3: CASSLQGTQPQHF. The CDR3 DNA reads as TGTGCCAGCAGTCTACAGGGAACTCAGCCCCAGCATTTT.

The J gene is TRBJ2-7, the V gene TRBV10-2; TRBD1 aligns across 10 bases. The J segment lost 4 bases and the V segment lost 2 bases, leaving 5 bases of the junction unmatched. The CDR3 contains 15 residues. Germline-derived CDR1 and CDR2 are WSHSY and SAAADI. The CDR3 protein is CASSEPDRGRYEQYF. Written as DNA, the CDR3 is TGCGCCAGCAGTGAGCCGGACAGGGGGAGGTACGAGCAGTACTTC.

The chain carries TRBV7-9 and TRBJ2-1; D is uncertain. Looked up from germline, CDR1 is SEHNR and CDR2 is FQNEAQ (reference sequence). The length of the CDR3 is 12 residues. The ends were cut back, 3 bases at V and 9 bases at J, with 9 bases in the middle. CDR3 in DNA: TGTGCCAGCAGCTTGGGCTTGGGTGAGCAGTTCTTC. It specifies CASSLGLGEQFF. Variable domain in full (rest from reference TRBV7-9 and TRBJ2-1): DTGVSQNPRHKITKRGQNVTFRCDPISEHNRLYWYRQTLGQGPEFLTYFQNEAQLEKSRLLSDRFSAERPKGSFSTLEIQRTEQGDSAMYLCASSLGLGEQFFGPGTRLTVL.

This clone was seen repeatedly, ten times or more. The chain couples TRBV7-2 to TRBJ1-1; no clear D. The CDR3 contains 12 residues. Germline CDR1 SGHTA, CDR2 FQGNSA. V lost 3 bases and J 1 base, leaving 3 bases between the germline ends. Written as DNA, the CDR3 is TGTGCCAGCAGCTTCGGGAACACTGAAGCTTTCTTT. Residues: CASSFGNTEAFF.

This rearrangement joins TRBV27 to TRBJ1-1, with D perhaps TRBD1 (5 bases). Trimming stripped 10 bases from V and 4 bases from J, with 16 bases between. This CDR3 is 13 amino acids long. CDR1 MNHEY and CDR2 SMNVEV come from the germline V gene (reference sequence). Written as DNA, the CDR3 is TGTGCCACTCATTCAGGGTTGCGCACTGAAGCTTTCTTT. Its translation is CATHSGLRTEAFF.

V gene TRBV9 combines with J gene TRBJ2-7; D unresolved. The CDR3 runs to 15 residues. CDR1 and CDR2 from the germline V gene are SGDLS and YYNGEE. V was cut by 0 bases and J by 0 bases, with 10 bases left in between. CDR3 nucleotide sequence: TGTGCCAGCAGCGTAGGACTCCTCAGCTCCTACGAGCAGTACTTC. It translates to CASSVGLLSSYEQYF. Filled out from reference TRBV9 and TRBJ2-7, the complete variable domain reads DSGVTQTPKHLITATGQRVTLRCSPRSGDLSVYWYQQSLDQGLQFLIQYYNGEERAKGNILERFSAQQFPDLHSELNLSSLELGDSALYFCASSVGLLSSYEQYFGPGTRLTVT.

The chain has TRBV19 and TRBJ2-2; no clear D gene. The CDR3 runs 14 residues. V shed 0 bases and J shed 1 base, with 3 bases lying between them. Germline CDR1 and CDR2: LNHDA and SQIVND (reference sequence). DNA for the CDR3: TGTGCCAGTAGTATAGAGGGGAACACCGGGGAGCTGTTTTTT. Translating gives CASSIEGNTGELFF.

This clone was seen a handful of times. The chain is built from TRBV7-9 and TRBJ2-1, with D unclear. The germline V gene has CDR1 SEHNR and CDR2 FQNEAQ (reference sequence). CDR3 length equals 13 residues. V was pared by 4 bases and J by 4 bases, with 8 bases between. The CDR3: CASSSEGYNEQFF. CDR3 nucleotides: TGTGCCAGCAGCTCCGAAGGGTACAATGAGCAGTTCTTC. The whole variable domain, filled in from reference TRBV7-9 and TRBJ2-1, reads DTGVSQNPRHKITKRGQNVTFRCDPISEHNRLYWYRQTLGQGPEFLTYFQNEAQLEKSRLLSDRFSAERPKGSFSTLEIQRTEQGDSAMYLCASSSEGYNEQFFGPGTRLTVL.

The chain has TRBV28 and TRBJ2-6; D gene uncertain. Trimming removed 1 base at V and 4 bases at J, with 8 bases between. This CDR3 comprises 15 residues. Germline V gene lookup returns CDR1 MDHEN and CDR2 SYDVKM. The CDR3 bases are TGTGCCAGCAGTTTATCCGCCATAGGGGCCAACGTCCTGACTTTC. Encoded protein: CASSLSAIGANVLTF. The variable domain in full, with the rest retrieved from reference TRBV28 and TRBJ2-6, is DVKVTQSSRYLVKRTGEKVFLECVQDMDHENMFWYRQDPGLGLRLIYFSYDVKMKEKGDIPEGYSVSREKKERFSLILESASTNQTSMYLCASSLSAIGANVLTFGAGSRLTVL.

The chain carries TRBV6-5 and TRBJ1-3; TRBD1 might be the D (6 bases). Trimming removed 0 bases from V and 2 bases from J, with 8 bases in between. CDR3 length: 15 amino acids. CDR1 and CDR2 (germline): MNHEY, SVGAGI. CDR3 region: CASSYSAGAGNTIYF. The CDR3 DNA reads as TGTGCCAGCAGTTACTCTGCAGGGGCTGGAAACACCATATATTTT.

This CDR3 is CASSLTTSGNTIYF. CDR3 DNA: TGTGCCAGCAGCTTAACCACCTCTGGAAACACCATATATTTT. V gene TRBV7-3 combines with J gene TRBJ1-3; D is undetermined. CDR3 length: 14 residues. Germline V gene lookup returns CDR1 SGHTA and CDR2 FQGTGA. V dropped 0 bases and J dropped 0 bases, with 3 bases sitting between them. Full variable domain (rest looked up from reference TRBV7-3 and TRBJ1-3): GAGVSQTPSNKVTEKGKYVELRCDPISGHTALYWYRQSLGQGPEFLIYFQGTGAADDSGLPNDRFFAVRPEGSVSTLKIQRTERGDSAVYLCASSLTTSGNTIYFGEGSWLTVV.

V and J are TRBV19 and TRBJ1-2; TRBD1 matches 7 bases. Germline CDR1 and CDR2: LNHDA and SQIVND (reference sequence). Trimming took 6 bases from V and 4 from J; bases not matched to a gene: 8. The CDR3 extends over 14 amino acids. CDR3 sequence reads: CASRFRGIGYGYTF. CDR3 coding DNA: TGTGCCAGTAGGTTCAGGGGGATTGGCTATGGCTACACCTTC. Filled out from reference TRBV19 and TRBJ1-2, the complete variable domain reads DGGITQSPKYLFRKEGQNVTLSCEQNLNHDAMYWYRQDPGQGLRLIYYSQIVNDFQKGDIAEGYSVSREKKESFPLTVTSAQKNPTAFYLCASRFRGIGYGYTFGSGTRLTVV.

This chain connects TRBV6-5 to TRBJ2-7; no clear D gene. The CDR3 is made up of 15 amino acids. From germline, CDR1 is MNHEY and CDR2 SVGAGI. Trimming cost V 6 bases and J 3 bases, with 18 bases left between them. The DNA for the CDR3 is TGTGCCAGCAGGCACCTAAGTAGGTCAAGCTACGAGCAGTACTTC. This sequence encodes CASRHLSRSSYEQYF.

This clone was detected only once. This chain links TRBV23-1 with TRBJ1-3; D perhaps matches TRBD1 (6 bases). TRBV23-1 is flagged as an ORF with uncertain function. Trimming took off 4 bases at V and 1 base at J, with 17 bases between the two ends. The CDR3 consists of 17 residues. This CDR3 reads CASSPQGPRLSGNTIYF. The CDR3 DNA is TGCGCCAGCAGTCCACAGGGACCCCGATTATCTGGAAACACCATATATTTT.